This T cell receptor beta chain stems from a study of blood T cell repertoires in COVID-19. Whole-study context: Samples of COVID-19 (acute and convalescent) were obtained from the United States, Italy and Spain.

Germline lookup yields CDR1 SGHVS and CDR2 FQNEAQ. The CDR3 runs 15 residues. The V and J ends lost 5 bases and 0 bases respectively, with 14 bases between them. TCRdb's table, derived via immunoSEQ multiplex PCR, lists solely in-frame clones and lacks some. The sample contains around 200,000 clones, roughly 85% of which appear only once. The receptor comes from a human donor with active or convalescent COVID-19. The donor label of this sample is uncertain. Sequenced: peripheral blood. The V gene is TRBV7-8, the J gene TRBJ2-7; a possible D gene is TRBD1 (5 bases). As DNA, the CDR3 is TGTGCCAGCAGCCCAGGGTCCCCGAGCTCCTACGAGCAGTACTTC. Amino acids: CASSPGSPSSYEQYF.